One sample yielded the 17 T cell receptor beta chains listed below, sequenced in a study of shared clonotypes between healthy human individuals. Measured with immunoSEQ multiplex PCR; TCRdb has only the in-frame clones, and not every one. The sample has some 2,500,000 clones; more than 85% are singletons. The specimen was naive CD4+ T cells from PBMCs. Subset reported: CD45RA+ positively selected. These receptors were collected from a man aged 18 to 35 in good health. Some clones in this sample may be carry-over from other donors' samples.

This clone was seen only once. The chain joins TRBV18 to TRBJ2-1, with D possibly TRBD1 on 6 matching bases. Trimming took 2 bases from V and 11 from J, leaving 10 bases between them. This CDR3 region has 12 residues. Germline V CDR1 and CDR2: KGHSH, LQKENI. CDR3 in DNA: TGTGCCAGCTCACCAGGACAGCCCCAGCAGTTCTTC. Amino acid sequence: CASSPGQPQQFF.

V is TRBV29-1 and J is TRBJ1-2, with D perhaps TRBD1 (5 bases). The CDR3 contains 14 residues. Per germline, CDR1 SQVTM and CDR2 ANQGSEA. V was clipped by 0 bases and J by 4 bases, with 12 bases between them. DNA for the CDR3: TGCAGCGTTGAAGAATACCAGGGACCCTATGGCTACACCTTC. It is translated as CSVEEYQGPYGYTF.

The V gene is TRBV4-1, the J gene TRBJ2-7; D remains unclear. The CDR3 has 14 residues. Looked up from germline, CDR1 is MGHRA and CDR2 is YSYEKL. V dropped 2 bases and J dropped 3 bases, with 11 bases sitting between them. The CDR3 spells CASSQQARDYEQYF. CDR3 coding DNA: TGCGCCAGCAGCCAACAAGCGAGAGACTACGAGCAGTACTTC.

CDR3 region: CASSLRGPQYF. The CDR3 bases are TGTGCCAGCAGCTTAAGGGGTCCCCAGTACTTC. This chain uses TRBV5-6 with TRBJ2-5; maybe TRBD1 (5 bases). The CDR3 sequence is 11 residues long. Germline-derived CDR1 and CDR2 are SGHDT and YYEEEE. V was trimmed by 2 bases and J by 9 bases, leaving 8 bases between them.

The chain couples TRBV28 to TRBJ1-5, with D unclear. The CDR3 spans 14 residues. Between the trimmed V and J ends, which lost 5 bases and 3 bases, there was a span of 11 bases. Germline loops: CDR1 MDHEN, CDR2 SYDVKM. CDR3 region: CASSGQPSNQPQHF. CDR3 nucleotide sequence: TGTGCCAGCAGTGGCCAGCCGTCCAATCAGCCCCAGCATTTT.

Here the CDR3 reads CASSQGGSHQPQHF. Here the CDR3 DNA reads TGTGCCAGCAGCCAGGGGGGGTCCCATCAGCCCCAGCATTTT. V and J are TRBV4-2 and TRBJ1-5, with D maybe TRBD1 (5 bases). V was cut by 3 bases and J by 5 bases, with 11 bases left in between. The CDR3 has 14 amino acids. The germline V gene has CDR1 LGHNA and CDR2 YNFKEQ.

A note on this clone: The identical CDR3 is also encoded by other nucleotide sequences in the sample. The chain is built from TRBV7-6 and TRBJ2-7; D is unclear. Looked up from germline, CDR1 is SGHVS and CDR2 is FNYEAQ. V lost 0 bases and J lost 5, with 8 bases in between. The CDR3 has 13 residues. The CDR3 spells CASSLAPRDEQYF. CDR3 bases: TGTGCCAGCAGCTTAGCGCCAAGGGACGAGCAGTACTTC.

Remarks on this clone: The sample contains more than one DNA sequence encoding this CDR3. V and J are TRBV28 and TRBJ1-5, with TRBD1 identical over 10 bases. Germline-derived CDR1 and CDR2 are MDHEN and SYDVKM. The CDR3 loop spans 14 amino acids. V lost 4 bases to trimming and J lost 5 bases; unmatched junction nucleotides: 2. The CDR3 loop is CASSSGQGDQPQHF. In DNA form, the CDR3 reads TGTGCCAGCAGTTCCGGACAGGGGGATCAGCCCCAGCATTTT.

The chain carries TRBV2 and TRBJ2-5, with 8 bases aligning to TRBD2. The CDR3 has 12 residues. V gave up 8 bases and J gave up 5 bases; unmatched junction bases: 4. The V gene's germline CDR1 is SNHLY and CDR2 FYNNEI. This CDR3 is CASRGLEETQYF. The DNA of the CDR3 is TGTGCCAGCCGGGGACTAGAGGAGACCCAGTACTTC. Full variable domain (outside the CDR3, taken from reference TRBV2 and TRBJ2-5): EPEVTQTPSHQVTQMGQEVILRCVPISNHLYFYWYRQILGQKVEFLVSFYNNEISEKSEIFDDQFSVERPDGSNFTLKIRSTKLEDSAMYFCASRGLEETQYFGPGTRLLVL.

This sequence joins TRBV2 and TRBJ1-3, with D unclear. Germline V lookup: CDR1 SNHLY, CDR2 FYNNEI. V was clipped by 1 base and J by 3 bases, with 4 bases between them. This CDR3 spans 13 amino acids. DNA for the CDR3: TGTGCCAGCAGTGAAGAGCTTGGAAACACCATATATTTT. This sequence encodes CASSEELGNTIYF.

This clone was detected only once. This same CDR3 is encoded by further DNA sequences in the sample. The chain combines TRBV19 with TRBJ1-5; TRBD1 matches at 7 bases. Germline trimming cut 3 bases from V and 1 base from J; bases unmatched to any gene: 0. CDR1 LNHDA and CDR2 SQIVND come from the germline V gene (reference sequence). The CDR3 is made up of 14 amino acids. CDR3 protein: CASSIRGSNQPQHF. DNA of the CDR3: TGTGCCAGTAGTATCAGGGGGAGCAATCAGCCCCAGCATTTT.

This chain uses TRBV4-1 with TRBJ2-5; a weak D match, TRBD2 (6 bases). The CDR3 is 16 amino acids. Germline loops: CDR1 MGHRA, CDR2 YSYEKL. The V gene lost 0 bases and the J gene lost 0 bases, with 11 bases spanning the gap. CDR3 protein: CASSQEGLPYQETQYF. CDR3 nucleotide sequence: TGCGCCAGCAGCCAAGAGGGACTCCCGTACCAAGAGACCCAGTACTTC.

V is TRBV27 and J is TRBJ2-7, with D possibly being TRBD1 (6 bases). Germline loops: CDR1 MNHEY, CDR2 SMNVEV (reference sequence). The CDR3 covers 15 residues. Trimming removed 2 bases at V and 6 bases at J, with 17 bases between. This CDR3 reads CASSLGQQSRPEQYF. CDR3 in DNA: TGTGCCAGCAGTTTAGGACAGCAAAGTAGACCCGAGCAGTACTTC.

CDR3 DNA sequence: TGTGCCAGCGGGGGAGCGCGCCGTCTTAACTATGGCTACACCTTC. Translated, it gives CASGGARRLNYGYTF. The chain employs TRBV6-5 and TRBJ1-2; D possibly corresponds to TRBD1 (5 bases). The CDR3 has 15 amino acids. V was trimmed by 8 bases and J by 1 base, leaving 17 bases between them. Germline CDR1 is MNHEY and CDR2 is SVGAGI.

The chain employs TRBV5-4 and TRBJ1-3; 7 bases line up with TRBD1. The length of the CDR3 is 17 residues. Looked up from germline, CDR1 is SGHNT and CDR2 is YYREEE (reference sequence). V lost 4 bases and J lost 0; bases outside the gene matches: 10. CDR3 in DNA: TGTGCCAGCAGCGGGGCAGGGGGGTCTCTCTCTGGAAACACCATATATTTT. Its protein is CASSGAGGSLSGNTIYF.

The J gene is TRBJ2-7, the V gene TRBV5-4; TRBD2 is a possible D gene (5 bases). CDR3 length: 15 residues. V was shortened by 0 bases and J by 2 bases, with 12 bases between the two germline ends. The V gene's germline CDR1 is SGHNT and CDR2 YYREEE (reference sequence). DNA for the CDR3: TGTGCCAGCAGCTTGGCCACGGGGATTCCCTACGAGCAGTACTTC. It codes for CASSLATGIPYEQYF. Full variable domain (remainder filled in from reference TRBV5-4 and TRBJ2-7): ETGVTQSPTHLIKTRGQQVTLRCSSQSGHNTVSWYQQALGQGPQFIFQYYREEENGRGNFPPRFSGLQFPNYSSELNVNALELDDSALYLCASSLATGIPYEQYFGPGTRLTVT.

This CDR3 is CASSLVGGRGTYTQYF. Written as DNA, the CDR3 is TGTGCCAGCAGTTTAGTCGGCGGCAGGGGAACATATACGCAGTATTTT. V and J are TRBV27 and TRBJ2-3; D may be TRBD1 (6 bases). The V gene's germline CDR1 is MNHEY and CDR2 SMNVEV (reference sequence). The CDR3 contains 16 residues. Trimming took 2 bases from V and 7 from J, leaving 19 bases between them.